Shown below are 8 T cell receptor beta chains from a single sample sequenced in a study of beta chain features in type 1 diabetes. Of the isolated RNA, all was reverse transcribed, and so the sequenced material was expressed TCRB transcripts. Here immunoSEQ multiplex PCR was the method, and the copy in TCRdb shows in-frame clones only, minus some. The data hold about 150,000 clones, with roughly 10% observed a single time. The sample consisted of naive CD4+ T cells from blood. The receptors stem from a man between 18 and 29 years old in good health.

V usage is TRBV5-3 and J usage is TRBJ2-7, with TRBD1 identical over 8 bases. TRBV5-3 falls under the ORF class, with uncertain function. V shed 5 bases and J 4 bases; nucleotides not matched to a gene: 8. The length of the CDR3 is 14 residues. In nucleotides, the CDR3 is TGTGCCAGAAGAAGAGACAGGGGATGGTACGAGCAGTACTTC. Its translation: CARRRDRGWYEQYF.

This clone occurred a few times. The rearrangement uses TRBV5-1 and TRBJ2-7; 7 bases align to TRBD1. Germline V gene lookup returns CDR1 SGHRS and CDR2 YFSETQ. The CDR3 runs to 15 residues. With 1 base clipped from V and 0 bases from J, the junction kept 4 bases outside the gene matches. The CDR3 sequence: CASSLQGQSSYEQYF. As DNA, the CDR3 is TGCGCCAGCAGCTTGCAGGGACAGAGCTCCTACGAGCAGTACTTC. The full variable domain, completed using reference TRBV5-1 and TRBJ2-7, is KAGVTQTPRYLIKTRGQQVTLSCSPISGHRSVSWYQQTPGQGLQFLFEYFSETQRNKGNFPGRFSGRQFSNSRSEMNVSTLELGDSALYLCASSLQGQSSYEQYFGPGTRLTVT.

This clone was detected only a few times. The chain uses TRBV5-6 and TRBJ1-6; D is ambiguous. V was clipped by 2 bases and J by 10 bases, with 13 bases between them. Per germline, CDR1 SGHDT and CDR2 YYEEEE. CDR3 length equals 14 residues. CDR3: CASSFRDPGSPLHF. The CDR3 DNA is TGTGCCAGCAGCTTCCGAGACCCGGGATCACCCCTCCACTTT.

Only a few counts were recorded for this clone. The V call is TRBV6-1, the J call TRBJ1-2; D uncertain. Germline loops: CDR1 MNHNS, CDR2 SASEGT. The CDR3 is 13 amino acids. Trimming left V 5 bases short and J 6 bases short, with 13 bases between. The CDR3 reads CASSLRDGDGYTF. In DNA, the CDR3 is TGTGCCAGCAGTCTTCGAGACGGGGATGGCTACACCTTC.

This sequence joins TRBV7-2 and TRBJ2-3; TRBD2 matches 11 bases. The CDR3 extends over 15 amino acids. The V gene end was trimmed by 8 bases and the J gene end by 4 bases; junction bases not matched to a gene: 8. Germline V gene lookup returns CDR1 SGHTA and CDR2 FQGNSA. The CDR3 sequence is CASRRASGGPDTQYF. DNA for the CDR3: TGTGCCAGCCGGCGGGCTAGCGGGGGGCCAGATACGCAGTATTTT.

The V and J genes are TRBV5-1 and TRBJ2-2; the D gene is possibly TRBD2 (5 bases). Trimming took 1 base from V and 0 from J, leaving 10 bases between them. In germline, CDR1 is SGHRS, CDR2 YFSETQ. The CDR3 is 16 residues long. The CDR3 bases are TGCGCCAGCAGCTTGAGGAGGAACGCGAACACCGGGGAGCTGTTTTTT. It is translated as CASSLRRNANTGELFF.

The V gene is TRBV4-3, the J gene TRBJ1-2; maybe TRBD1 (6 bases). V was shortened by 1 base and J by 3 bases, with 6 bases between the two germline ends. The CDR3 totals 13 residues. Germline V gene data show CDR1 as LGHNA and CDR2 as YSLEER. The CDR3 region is CASSQGTDYGYTF. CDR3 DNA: TGCGCCAGCAGCCAAGGGACAGACTATGGCTACACCTTC.

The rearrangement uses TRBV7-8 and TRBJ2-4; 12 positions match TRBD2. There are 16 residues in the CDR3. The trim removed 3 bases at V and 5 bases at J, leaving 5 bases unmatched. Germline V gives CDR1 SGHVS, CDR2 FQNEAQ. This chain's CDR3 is CASSFVLAGGQNIQYF. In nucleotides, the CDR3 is TGTGCCAGCAGCTTTGTACTAGCGGGGGGACAAAACATTCAGTACTTC.